Sequencing of this TCR beta chain was carried out in a study of shared clonotypes between healthy human individuals. For the study at large: Aged between 18 and 49, the donors were a couple of women and a few men.

Germline CDR1 LNHDA, CDR2 SQIVND (reference sequence). After removal of 1 base from V and 5 bases from J, the junction contained 7 bases not matched to a gene. The CDR3 contains 17 residues. The assay was carried out at the deep level. The replicate PCRs on unsorted PBMC were given approximately 300 ng DNA, which is some 28,000 T cell genomes. Assay used: immunoSEQ multiplex PCR; TCRdb lists only in-frame clones, some missing. The sample contains about 510,000 clones, about four fifths of which appear only once. The receptor was isolated from a woman aged 40 to 50 in good health. Some clones in this sample may be carry-over from other donors' samples. Sequenced sample: PBMCs. The chain joins TRBV19 to TRBJ2-2, with TRBD2 matching 10 bases. The CDR3 region has the DNA TGTGCCAGTAGTATAGTTGGTAGCGGGAGGTATACCGGGGAGCTGTTTTTT. Its protein product is CASSIVGSGRYTGELFF.